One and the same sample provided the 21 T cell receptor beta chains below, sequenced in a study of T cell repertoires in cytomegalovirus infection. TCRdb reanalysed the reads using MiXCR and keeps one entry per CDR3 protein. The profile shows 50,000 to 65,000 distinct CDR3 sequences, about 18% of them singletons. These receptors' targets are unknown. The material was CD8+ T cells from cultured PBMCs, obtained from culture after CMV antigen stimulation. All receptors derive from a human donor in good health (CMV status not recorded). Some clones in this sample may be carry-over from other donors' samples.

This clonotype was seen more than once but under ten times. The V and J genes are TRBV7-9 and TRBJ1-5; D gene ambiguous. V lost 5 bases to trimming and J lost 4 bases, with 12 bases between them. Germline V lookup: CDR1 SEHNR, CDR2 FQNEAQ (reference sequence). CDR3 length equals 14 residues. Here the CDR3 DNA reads TGTGCCAGCAGCCCCGTTTCCGGAAATCAGCCCCAGCATTTT. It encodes CASSPVSGNQPQHF.

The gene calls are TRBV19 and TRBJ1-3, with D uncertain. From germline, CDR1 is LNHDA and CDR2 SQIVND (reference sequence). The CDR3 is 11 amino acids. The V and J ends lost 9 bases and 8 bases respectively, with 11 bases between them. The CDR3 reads CASDYGDTIYF. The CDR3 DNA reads TGTGCCAGCGACTACGGGGACACCATATATTTT.

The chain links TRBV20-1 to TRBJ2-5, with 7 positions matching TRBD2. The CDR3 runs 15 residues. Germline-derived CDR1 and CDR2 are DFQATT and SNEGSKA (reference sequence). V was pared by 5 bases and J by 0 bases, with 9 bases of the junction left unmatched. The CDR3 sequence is CSAYPGLMYQETQYF. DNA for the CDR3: TGCAGTGCTTATCCGGGACTAATGTACCAAGAGACCCAGTACTTC.

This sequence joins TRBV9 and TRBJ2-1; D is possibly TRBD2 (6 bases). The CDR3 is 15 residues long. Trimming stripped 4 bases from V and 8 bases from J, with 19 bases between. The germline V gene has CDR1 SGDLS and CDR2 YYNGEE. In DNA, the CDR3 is TGTGCCAGCAGCTATACGGGGGTGCCGGGGGATGAGCAGTTCTTC. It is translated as CASSYTGVPGDEQFF.

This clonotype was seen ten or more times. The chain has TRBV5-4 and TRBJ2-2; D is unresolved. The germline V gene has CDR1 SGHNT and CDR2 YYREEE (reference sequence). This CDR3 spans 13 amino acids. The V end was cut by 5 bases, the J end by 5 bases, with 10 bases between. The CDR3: CASSRAGTGELFF. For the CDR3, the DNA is TGTGCCAGCAGTCGGGCAGGTACCGGGGAGCTGTTTTTT.

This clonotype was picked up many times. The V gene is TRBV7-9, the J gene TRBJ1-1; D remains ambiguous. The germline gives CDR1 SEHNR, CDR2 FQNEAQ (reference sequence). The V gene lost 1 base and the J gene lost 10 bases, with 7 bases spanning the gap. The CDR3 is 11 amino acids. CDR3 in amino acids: CASSLVGGAFF. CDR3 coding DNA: TGTGCCAGCAGCTTAGTCGGAGGAGCTTTCTTT.

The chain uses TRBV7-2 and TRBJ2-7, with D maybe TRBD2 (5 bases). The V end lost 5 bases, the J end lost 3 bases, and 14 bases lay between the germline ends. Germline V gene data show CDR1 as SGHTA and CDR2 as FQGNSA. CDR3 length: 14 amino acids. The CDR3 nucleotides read TGTGCCAGCAGCCCTCTGGCGGGTTTCTACGAGCAGTACTTC. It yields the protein CASSPLAGFYEQYF.

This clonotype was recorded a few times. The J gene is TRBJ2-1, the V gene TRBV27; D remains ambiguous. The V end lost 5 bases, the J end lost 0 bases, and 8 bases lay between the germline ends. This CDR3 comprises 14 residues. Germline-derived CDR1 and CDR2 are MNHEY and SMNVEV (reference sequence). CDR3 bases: TGTGCCAGCAGTAATGGGGTCTCCTACAATGAGCAGTTCTTC. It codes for CASSNGVSYNEQFF.

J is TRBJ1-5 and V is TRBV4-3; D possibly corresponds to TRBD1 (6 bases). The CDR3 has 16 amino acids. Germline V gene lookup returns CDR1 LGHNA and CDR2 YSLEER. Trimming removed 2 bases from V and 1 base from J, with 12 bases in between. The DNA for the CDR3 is TGCGCCAGCAGCCAATCCCGGACAGTAAGCAATCAGCCCCAGCATTTT. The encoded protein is CASSQSRTVSNQPQHF.

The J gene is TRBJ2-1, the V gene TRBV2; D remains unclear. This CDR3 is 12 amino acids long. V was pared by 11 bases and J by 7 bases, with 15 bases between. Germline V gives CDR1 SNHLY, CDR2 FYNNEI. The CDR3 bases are TGTGCCTTACGACTTCTCGCGAATGAGCAGTTCTTC. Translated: CALRLLANEQFF.

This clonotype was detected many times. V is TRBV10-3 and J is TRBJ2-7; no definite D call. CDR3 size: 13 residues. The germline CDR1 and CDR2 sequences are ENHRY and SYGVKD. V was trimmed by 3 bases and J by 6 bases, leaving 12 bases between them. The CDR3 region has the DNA TGTGCCATCAGTGAATTTTTTGGGGTCGAGCAGTACTTC. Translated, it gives CAISEFFGVEQYF.

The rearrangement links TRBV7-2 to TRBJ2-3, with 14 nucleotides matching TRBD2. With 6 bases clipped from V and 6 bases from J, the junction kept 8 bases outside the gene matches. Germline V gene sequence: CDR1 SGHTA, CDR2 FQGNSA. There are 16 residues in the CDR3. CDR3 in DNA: TGTGCCAGCAGGCGTCCGGGACTAGCGGGGGTGGATACGCAGTATTTT. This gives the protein CASRRPGLAGVDTQYF.

CDR3: CASSQEGLAPNNEQFF. DNA for the CDR3: TGTGCCAGCAGCCAAGAAGGACTAGCGCCGAACAATGAGCAGTTCTTC. J is TRBJ2-1 and V is TRBV14, with 9 bases lining up with TRBD2. Germline lookup yields CDR1 SGHDN and CDR2 FVKESK. The CDR3 is made up of 16 amino acids. J was trimmed by 5 bases and V by 0 bases; bases with no gene match: 5. Filled out from reference TRBV14 and TRBJ2-1, the complete variable domain reads EAGVTQFPSHSVIEKGQTVTLRCDPISGHDNLYWYRRVMGKEIKFLLHFVKESKQDESGMPNNRFLAERTGGTYSTLKVQPAELEDSGVYFCASSQEGLAPNNEQFFGPGTRLTVL.

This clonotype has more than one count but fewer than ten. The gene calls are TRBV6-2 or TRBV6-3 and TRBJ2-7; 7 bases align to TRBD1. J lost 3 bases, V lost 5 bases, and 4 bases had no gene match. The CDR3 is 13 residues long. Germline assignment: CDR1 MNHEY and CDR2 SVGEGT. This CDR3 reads CASSRDRIYEQYF. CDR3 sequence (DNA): TGTGCCAGCAGTAGGGACAGAATCTACGAGCAGTACTTC.

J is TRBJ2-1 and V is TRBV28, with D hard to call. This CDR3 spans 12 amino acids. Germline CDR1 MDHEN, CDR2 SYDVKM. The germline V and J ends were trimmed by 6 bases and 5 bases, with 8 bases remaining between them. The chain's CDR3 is CASRYLHNEQFF. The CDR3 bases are TGTGCCAGCAGATATCTTCACAATGAGCAGTTCTTC.

The CDR3, as DNA: TGTGCCAGCAGCCTTGCCGCTAGTTCCGAGCAGTACTTC. Protein: CASSLAASSEQYF. The chain carries TRBV7-6 and TRBJ2-7; D remains unclear. The germline V gene encodes CDR1 SGHVS and CDR2 FNYEAQ. The CDR3 has 13 amino acids. The ends were cut back, 5 bases at V and 6 bases at J, with 14 bases in the middle.

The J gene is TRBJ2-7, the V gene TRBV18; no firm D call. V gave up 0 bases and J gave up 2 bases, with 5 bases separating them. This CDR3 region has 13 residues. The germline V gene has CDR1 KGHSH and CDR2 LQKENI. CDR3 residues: CASSPPTAYEQYF. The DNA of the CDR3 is TGTGCCAGCTCACCACCTACAGCCTACGAGCAGTACTTC.

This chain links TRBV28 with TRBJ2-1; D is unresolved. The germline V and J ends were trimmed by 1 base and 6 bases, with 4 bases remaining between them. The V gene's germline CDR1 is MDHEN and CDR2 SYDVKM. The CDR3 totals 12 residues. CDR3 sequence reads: CASSLYPNEQFF. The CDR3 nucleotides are TGTGCCAGCAGTTTATACCCCAATGAGCAGTTCTTC. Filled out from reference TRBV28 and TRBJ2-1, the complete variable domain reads DVKVTQSSRYLVKRTGEKVFLECVQDMDHENMFWYRQDPGLGLRLIYFSYDVKMKEKGDIPEGYSVSREKKERFSLILESASTNQTSMYLCASSLYPNEQFFGPGTRLTVL.

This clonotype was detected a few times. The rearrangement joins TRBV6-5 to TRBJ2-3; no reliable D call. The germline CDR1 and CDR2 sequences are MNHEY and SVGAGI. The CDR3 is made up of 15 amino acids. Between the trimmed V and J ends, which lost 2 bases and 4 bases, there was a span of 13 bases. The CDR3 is CASSYRGRGADTQYF. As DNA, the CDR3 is TGTGCCAGCAGTTACCGTGGCAGAGGTGCAGATACGCAGTATTTT.

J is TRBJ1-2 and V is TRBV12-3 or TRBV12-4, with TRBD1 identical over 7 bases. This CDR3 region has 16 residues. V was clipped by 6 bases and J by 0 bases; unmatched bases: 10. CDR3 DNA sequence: TGTGCCAGCAGCCGGGACAGCCAGATTGCTAACTATGGCTACACCTTC. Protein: CASSRDSQIANYGYTF.

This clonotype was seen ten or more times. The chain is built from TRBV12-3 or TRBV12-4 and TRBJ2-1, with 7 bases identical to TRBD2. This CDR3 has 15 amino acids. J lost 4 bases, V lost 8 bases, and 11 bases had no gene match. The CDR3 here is CASSMLAEPYNEQFF. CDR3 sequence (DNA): TGTGCCAGCTCCATGCTAGCGGAGCCATACAATGAGCAGTTCTTC.